The clone carrying this T cell receptor beta chain was seen a handful of times. The antigen remains undetermined. TCRdb itself ran the 5' RACE reads through MiXCR, one entry per CDR3 protein. The sample includes 470,000 or so distinct CDR3 sequences, 20% seen only once; the top ten take roughly 8.4%. The data stem from a study of T-cell memory formation after mild COVID-19. Study-wide results and limits: CD4/CD8 balance held among clones contracting day 15 to 85, and later expanders leaned CD4+.

CDR3 length: 12 amino acids. With 3 bases removed from V and 2 bases from J, the gap between germline ends came to 7 bases. Germline lookup yields CDR1 DFQATT and CDR2 SNEGSKA (reference sequence). The V and J genes are TRBV20-1 and TRBJ1-2; D unclear. This receptor was taken from an adult woman who had mild COVID-19 (a few samples of this study predate the infection). Cell type and time point are not known. Sequenced: PBMCs or a T cell subset sorted from them (not recorded which). The CDR3 DNA is TGCAGTGCTAGCACCGGGAACTATGGCTACACCTTC. Its translation is CSASTGNYGYTF.